The subject of this entry is one T cell receptor (beta chain). Germline CDR1 SGHTA, CDR2 FQGNSA. Between the trimmed V and J ends, which lost 5 bases and 7 bases, there was a span of 14 bases. The CDR3 consists of 13 residues. Assay used: immunoSEQ multiplex PCR; TCRdb lists only in-frame clones, some missing. The sample records around 300,000 clones, 75% to 95% being singletons. This entry belongs to a study of blood T cell repertoires in COVID-19. V is TRBV7-2 and J is TRBJ1-2; a weak D match, TRBD1 (5 bases). Sequenced sample: peripheral blood. The receptor was derived from a woman in her twenties or thirties with COVID-19, enrolled during active disease. CDR3: CASSRLPRVGYTF. The CDR3 DNA reads as TGTGCCAGCAGCCGGCTTCCCAGGGTTGGCTACACCTTC.